This entry lists 29 T cell receptor beta chains sequenced from one sample in a study of cytomegalovirus exposure and HLA in healthy donors. Researchers ran the PCR with 60 Vbeta and 13 Jbeta primers. Profiling relied on immunoSEQ multiplex PCR, and the TCRdb table lists in-frame clones only, not all of them. The table lists around 100,000 clones, roughly 72% of them singletons. The source material was PBMCs. The origin of the receptors is a woman younger than 30 in good health and CMV-seropositive.

This rearrangement joins TRBV29-1 to TRBJ2-7; 7 nucleotides agree with TRBD2. Unmatched junction bases numbered 11, after V lost 6 bases and J lost 6 bases. CDR1 SQVTM and CDR2 ANQGSEA come from the germline V gene. The CDR3 totals 13 residues. CDR3 sequence reads: CSVAPGLLGEQYF. The CDR3 DNA sequence: TGCAGCGTCGCACCGGGACTACTCGGCGAGCAGTACTTC.

The V and J genes are TRBV4-1 and TRBJ1-4, with 8 bases fitting TRBD1. The CDR3 length is 15 residues. CDR1 and CDR2 (germline): MGHRA, YSYEKL. V was clipped by 4 bases and J by 7 bases; unmatched bases: 8. CDR3 in DNA: TGCGCCAGCAGCCTAGTCTCCGGGACAGGTGAAAAACTGTTTTTT. It yields the protein CASSLVSGTGEKLFF.

The chain links TRBV13 to TRBJ2-3; D gene uncertain. V lost 1 base to trimming and J lost 4 bases, with 12 bases between them. The germline gives CDR1 PRHDT, CDR2 FYEKMQ (reference sequence). The CDR3 contains 15 residues. In DNA, the CDR3 is TGTGCCAGCAGCTTAGTAGTTTCGCCCTCAGATACGCAGTATTTT. This encodes CASSLVVSPSDTQYF. The whole variable domain, filled in from reference TRBV13 and TRBJ2-3, reads AAGVIQSPRHLIKEKRETATLKCYPIPRHDTVYWYQQGPGQDPQFLISFYEKMQSDKGSIPDRFSAQQFSDYHSELNMSSLELGDSALYFCASSLVVSPSDTQYFGPGTRLTVL.

The genes are TRBV5-3 and TRBJ1-1; D possibly corresponds to TRBD1 (6 bases). TRBV5-3 is known as an ORF, though its function is uncertain. The length of the CDR3 is 14 residues. The V end was cut by 7 bases, the J end by 1 base, with 14 bases between. The CDR3 nucleotides are TGTGCCAGAGCATACAGACAGGAGAACACTGAAGCTTTCTTT. Its translation: CARAYRQENTEAFF.

This clone was found a few times. J is TRBJ1-5 and V is TRBV7-3; D possibly corresponds to TRBD1 (5 bases). The CDR3 runs to 13 residues. The germline V gene encodes CDR1 SGHTA and CDR2 FQGTGA. V gave up 1 base and J gave up 6 bases, with 7 bases separating them. CDR3 region: CASSLNQGQPQHF. As DNA, the CDR3 is TGTGCCAGCAGCTTAAACCAGGGTCAGCCCCAGCATTTT.

The chain combines TRBV15 with TRBJ2-4; 10 bases map to TRBD2. Germline CDR1 and CDR2: LNHNV and YYDKDF (reference sequence). CDR3 length equals 20 residues. Unmatched junction bases numbered 12, after V lost 1 base and J lost 0 bases. CDR3 sequence reads: CATSRAILAGDKLAKNIQYF. Here the CDR3 DNA reads TGTGCCACCAGCAGAGCCATCCTAGCGGGAGATAAATTAGCCAAAAACATTCAGTACTTC.

The V call is TRBV25-1, the J call TRBJ1-1; TRBD1 matches 11 bases. Germline CDR1 and CDR2: MGHDK and SYGVNS. The CDR3 loop spans 15 amino acids. V lost 4 bases, J lost 5 bases, and 6 bases stayed unmatched. CDR3 sequence reads: CASSGTGGWRTEAFF. CDR3 nucleotide sequence: TGTGCCAGCAGTGGGACAGGGGGCTGGAGAACTGAAGCTTTCTTT.

The CDR3 region has the DNA TGTGCCAGTAGTAACCAACAGGGGGCCCATGAAAAACTGTTTTTT. This encodes CASSNQQGAHEKLFF. The chain recombines TRBV19 with TRBJ1-4, with 9 bases lining up with TRBD1. CDR1 and CDR2 from the germline V gene are LNHDA and SQIVND (reference sequence). J gave up 6 bases and V 4 bases, and 6 bases lay outside the gene matches. This CDR3 region has 15 residues. Combining the CDR3 with reference TRBV19 and TRBJ1-4 gives the whole variable domain DGGITQSPKYLFRKEGQNVTLSCEQNLNHDAMYWYRQDPGQGLRLIYYSQIVNDFQKGDIAEGYSVSREKKESFPLTVTSAQKNPTAFYLCASSNQQGAHEKLFFGSGTQLSVL.

This clone appeared a few times. The gene calls are TRBV7-9 and TRBJ1-1, with 9 bases aligning to TRBD1. The ends lost 8 bases at V and 4 bases at J; junction bases unmatched: 8. Germline V gene sequence: CDR1 SEHNR, CDR2 FQNEAQ (reference sequence). The CDR3 covers 14 residues. CDR3 protein: CASSRTGEGTEAFF. CDR3 in DNA: TGTGCCAGCTCCAGGACAGGGGAGGGCACTGAAGCTTTCTTT. Variable domain in full (rest from reference TRBV7-9 and TRBJ1-1): DTGVSQNPRHKITKRGQNVTFRCDPISEHNRLYWYRQTLGQGPEFLTYFQNEAQLEKSRLLSDRFSAERPKGSFSTLEIQRTEQGDSAMYLCASSRTGEGTEAFFGQGTRLTVV.

In this sample, this clone turned up a few times. The chain links TRBV6-1 to TRBJ2-7; D unclear. The V and J ends lost 7 bases and 0 bases respectively, with 13 bases between them. This CDR3 comprises 14 residues. Germline CDR1 is MNHNS and CDR2 is SASEGT. CDR3 amino acids: CASTSPPSSYEQYF. CDR3 DNA sequence: TGTGCCAGCACCTCCCCGCCTAGCTCCTACGAGCAGTACTTC.

The J gene is TRBJ2-1, the V gene TRBV11-3; TRBD2 matches at 7 bases. Germline assignment: CDR1 SGHNT and CDR2 YENEEA. J lost 4 bases, V lost 2 bases, and 5 bases had no gene match. The CDR3 spans 15 residues. The CDR3 is CASSLMGRGYNEQFF. Here the CDR3 DNA reads TGTGCCAGCAGCTTAATGGGGAGGGGTTACAATGAGCAGTTCTTC.

This sequence joins TRBV6-5 and TRBJ2-3; D possibly corresponds to TRBD1 (5 bases). V dropped 1 base and J dropped 4 bases, with 15 bases sitting between them. The CDR3 contains 16 residues. Germline assignment: CDR1 MNHEY and CDR2 SVGAGI. CDR3 region: CASSYWPGKVSDTQYF. CDR3 DNA sequence: TGTGCCAGCAGTTACTGGCCAGGGAAAGTCTCAGATACGCAGTATTTT.

V usage is TRBV2 and J usage is TRBJ2-5, with D hard to call. The germline V and J ends were trimmed by 3 bases and 4 bases, with 18 bases remaining between them. The CDR3 sequence is 16 residues long. In germline, CDR1 is SNHLY, CDR2 FYNNEI. CDR3: CASSEVWAERRETQYF. CDR3 coding DNA: TGTGCCAGCAGTGAGGTTTGGGCAGAACGAAGAGAGACCCAGTACTTC.

This clone was detected a few times. This sequence joins TRBV2 and TRBJ1-2, with a possible D match to TRBD1 (6 bases). Germline-derived CDR1 and CDR2 are SNHLY and FYNNEI. The CDR3 totals 13 residues. V was cut by 6 bases and J by 3 bases, with 11 bases left in between. The CDR3 region is CASSQGQYYGYTF. The CDR3 coding sequence is TGTGCCAGCAGCCAAGGACAGTACTATGGCTACACCTTC.

This clone was detected only a few times. The chain carries TRBV28 and TRBJ2-7; 14 bases match TRBD2. The germline CDR1 and CDR2 sequences are MDHEN and SYDVKM. The V segment lost 6 bases and the J segment 2 bases; nucleotides outside the gene matches: 12. The CDR3 has 18 residues. CDR3 region: CASSGSGTSGSGPYEQYF. The CDR3 coding sequence is TGTGCCAGCAGCGGATCCGGGACTAGCGGGAGTGGCCCCTACGAGCAGTACTTC.

CDR3 DNA: TGTGCCAGCACTCCCCGGCACAGGGTGGCAGATACGCAGTATTTT. This translates into CASTPRHRVADTQYF. V gene TRBV6-6 combines with J gene TRBJ2-3; D is perhaps TRBD1 (6 bases). The germline CDR1 and CDR2 sequences are MNHNY and SVGAGI (reference sequence). The CDR3 sequence is 15 residues long. The V end lost 7 bases, the J end lost 4 bases, and 18 bases lay between the germline ends.

The chain joins TRBV30 to TRBJ2-2; the match to TRBD2 covers 8 bases. The CDR3 length is 14 residues. The trim removed 4 bases at V and 6 bases at J, leaving 7 bases unmatched. The germline V gene has CDR1 GTSNPN and CDR2 SVGIG (reference sequence). The CDR3 protein is CAWNRGGAPGELFF. For the CDR3, the DNA is TGTGCCTGGAATCGGGGGGGAGCCCCCGGGGAGCTGTTTTTT.

This rearrangement joins TRBV5-1 to TRBJ1-3; D is ambiguous. This CDR3 contains 16 residues. V dropped 0 bases and J dropped 0 bases, with 10 bases sitting between them. Germline V gene sequence: CDR1 SGHRS, CDR2 YFSETQ. In DNA form, the CDR3 reads TGCGCCAGCAGCTTGGCCGGGGAGAGCTCTGGAAACACCATATATTTT. This translates into CASSLAGESSGNTIYF.

This chain joins TRBV13 and TRBJ2-1; 7 bases are shared with TRBD2. The trim removed 2 bases at V and 3 bases at J, leaving 4 bases unmatched. The CDR3 contains 15 residues. CDR1 is PRHDT, CDR2 FYEKMQ, per germline (reference sequence). The CDR3 reads CASSLREGYYNEQFF. In DNA, the CDR3 is TGTGCCAGCAGCTTAAGGGAGGGTTACTACAATGAGCAGTTCTTC.

The rearrangement joins TRBV5-4 to TRBJ2-7, with D possibly matching TRBD1 (6 bases). V lost 2 bases and J lost 1, with 16 bases in between. The CDR3 has 16 amino acids. CDR1 is SGHNT and CDR2 is YYREEE in the germline V gene (reference sequence). The CDR3: CASSLGGRGQSYEQYF. The CDR3 bases are TGTGCCAGCAGCTTAGGGGGTCGGGGACAATCCTACGAGCAGTACTTC.

The CDR3 here is CASSRDRAKNIQYF. In DNA form, the CDR3 reads TGTGCCAGCAGCAGGGACAGGGCCAAAAACATTCAGTACTTC. The V and J genes are TRBV5-6 and TRBJ2-4; 8 nucleotides agree with TRBD1. The CDR3 spans 14 residues. Germline V gene sequence: CDR1 SGHDT, CDR2 YYEEEE. Germline trimming cut 4 bases from V and 1 base from J; bases unmatched to any gene: 1.

The CDR3 sequence is CARIDRPVEASYNEQFF. CDR3 coding DNA: TGTGCCAGGATTGACAGGCCAGTTGAGGCCTCCTACAATGAGCAGTTCTTC. V is TRBV27 and J is TRBJ2-1; D might be TRBD1 (6 bases). Between the trimmed V and J ends, which lost 9 bases and 0 bases, there was a span of 21 bases. Germline V gene data show CDR1 as MNHEY and CDR2 as SMNVEV (reference sequence). The CDR3 covers 17 residues.

This sequence joins TRBV6-5 and TRBJ1-3; D is ambiguous. CDR1 and CDR2 (germline): MNHEY, SVGAGI. CDR3 length equals 12 residues. Trimming removed 8 bases from V and 4 bases from J, with 9 bases in between. Written as DNA, the CDR3 is TGTGCCAGCCGGGGTGGAGGAAACACCATATATTTT. It encodes CASRGGGNTIYF.

The rearrangement joins TRBV9 to TRBJ2-1; weak D call: TRBD2 (6 bases). The CDR3 extends over 15 amino acids. Looked up from germline, CDR1 is SGDLS and CDR2 is YYNGEE. With 2 bases removed from V and 0 bases from J, the gap between germline ends came to 9 bases. The CDR3 region is CASSVTGSSYNEQFF. CDR3 nucleotide sequence: TGTGCCAGCAGCGTTACCGGGAGCTCCTACAATGAGCAGTTCTTC. Full variable domain (outside the CDR3, taken from reference TRBV9 and TRBJ2-1): DSGVTQTPKHLITATGQRVTLRCSPRSGDLSVYWYQQSLDQGLQFLIQYYNGEERAKGNILERFSAQQFPDLHSELNLSSLELGDSALYFCASSVTGSSYNEQFFGPGTRLTVL.

The gene calls are TRBV5-1 and TRBJ2-5, with TRBD2 identical over 7 bases. Germline trimming cut 4 bases from V and 1 base from J; bases unmatched to any gene: 4. Germline CDR1 is SGHRS and CDR2 is YFSETQ. The CDR3 has 14 residues. The CDR3 loop is CASSPAGSQETQYF. CDR3 DNA sequence: TGCGCCAGCAGCCCAGCGGGAAGCCAAGAGACCCAGTACTTC.

The chain recombines TRBV7-9 with TRBJ2-5; D gene uncertain. The CDR3 covers 13 residues. The germline gives CDR1 SEHNR, CDR2 FQNEAQ (reference sequence). The V end was cut by 4 bases, the J end by 2 bases, with 8 bases between. The CDR3 spells CASSSGFQETQYF. CDR3 in DNA: TGTGCCAGCAGCTCGGGTTTTCAAGAGACCCAGTACTTC.

The chain combines TRBV6-5 with TRBJ2-7; the match to TRBD1 covers 8 bases. The CDR3 spans 14 residues. J gave up 6 bases and V 6 bases, and 10 bases lay outside the gene matches. Germline loops: CDR1 MNHEY, CDR2 SVGAGI. CDR3 region: CASSRQGKLTEQYF. The CDR3 DNA follows: TGTGCCAGCAGCCGACAGGGGAAGCTTACCGAGCAGTACTTC.

Details on this clone: Additional DNA sequences in this sample encode the identical CDR3. This rearrangement joins TRBV30 to TRBJ2-2; D is perhaps TRBD2 (5 bases). V lost 1 base and J lost 6, with 9 bases in between. The CDR3 covers 13 residues. The germline V gene encodes CDR1 GTSNPN and CDR2 SVGIG (reference sequence). Here the CDR3 DNA reads TGTGCCTGGAGTGCTTTGGAGGCCGGGGAGCTGTTTTTT. Protein sequence: CAWSALEAGELFF.

The V gene is TRBV20-1, the J gene TRBJ1-1; no clear D. CDR1 is DFQATT, CDR2 SNEGSKA, per germline (reference sequence). The CDR3 loop spans 11 amino acids. The V end was cut by 5 bases, the J end by 1 base, with 5 bases between. CDR3 sequence: CSAYSNTEAFF. CDR3 nucleotides: TGCAGTGCTTACTCGAACACTGAAGCTTTCTTT.